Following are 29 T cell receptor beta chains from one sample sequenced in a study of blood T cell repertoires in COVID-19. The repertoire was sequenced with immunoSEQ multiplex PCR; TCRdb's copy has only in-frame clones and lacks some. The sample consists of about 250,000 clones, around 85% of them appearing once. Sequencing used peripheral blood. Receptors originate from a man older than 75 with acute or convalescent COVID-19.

The CDR3 sequence is CSVEDLKGQPEAFF. The CDR3 region has the DNA TGCAGCGTTGAAGATCTTAAGGGACAGCCTGAAGCTTTCTTT. The J gene is TRBJ1-1, the V gene TRBV29-1; 7 bases are shared with TRBD1. The ends lost 0 bases at V and 6 bases at J; junction bases unmatched: 7. CDR3 size: 14 residues. Germline loops: CDR1 SQVTM, CDR2 ANQGSEA.

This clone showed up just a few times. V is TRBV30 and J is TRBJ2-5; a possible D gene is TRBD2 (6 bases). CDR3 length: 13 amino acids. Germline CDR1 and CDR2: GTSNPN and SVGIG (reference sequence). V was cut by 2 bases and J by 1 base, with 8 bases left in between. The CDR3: CAWSLAFQETQYF. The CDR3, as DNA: TGTGCCTGGAGTCTAGCGTTCCAAGAGACCCAGTACTTC.

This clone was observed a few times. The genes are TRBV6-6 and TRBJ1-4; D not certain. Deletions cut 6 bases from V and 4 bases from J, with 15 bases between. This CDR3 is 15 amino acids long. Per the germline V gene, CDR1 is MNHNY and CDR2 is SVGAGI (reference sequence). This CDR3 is CASSRESRGNEKLFF. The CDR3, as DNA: TGTGCCAGCAGCCGCGAGTCCCGCGGTAATGAAAAACTGTTTTTT.

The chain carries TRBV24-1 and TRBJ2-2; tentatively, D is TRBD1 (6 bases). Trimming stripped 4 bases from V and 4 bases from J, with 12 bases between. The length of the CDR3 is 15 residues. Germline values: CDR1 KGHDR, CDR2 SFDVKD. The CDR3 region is CATSDPTGLTGELFF. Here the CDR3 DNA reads TGTGCCACCAGTGACCCTACAGGGCTCACCGGGGAGCTGTTTTTT.

The CDR3 sequence is CASSLAGDVTGELFF. DNA of the CDR3: TGCGCCAGCAGCTTGGCGGGGGATGTGACCGGGGAGCTGTTTTTT. The chain joins TRBV5-1 to TRBJ2-2, with D possibly TRBD2 on 6 matching bases. The CDR3 consists of 15 residues. The V gene lost 0 bases and the J gene lost 5 bases, with 11 bases spanning the gap. Germline CDR1 is SGHRS and CDR2 is YFSETQ. Full variable domain (outside the CDR3, taken from reference TRBV5-1 and TRBJ2-2): KAGVTQTPRYLIKTRGQQVTLSCSPISGHRSVSWYQQTPGQGLQFLFEYFSETQRNKGNFPGRFSGRQFSNSRSEMNVSTLELGDSALYLCASSLAGDVTGELFFGEGSRLTVL.

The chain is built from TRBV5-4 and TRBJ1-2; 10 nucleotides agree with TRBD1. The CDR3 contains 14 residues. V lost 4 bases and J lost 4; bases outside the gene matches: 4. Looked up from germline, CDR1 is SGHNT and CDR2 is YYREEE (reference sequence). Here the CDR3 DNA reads TGTGCCAGCAGCGGGACAGGGGACACCTATGGCTACACCTTC. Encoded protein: CASSGTGDTYGYTF.

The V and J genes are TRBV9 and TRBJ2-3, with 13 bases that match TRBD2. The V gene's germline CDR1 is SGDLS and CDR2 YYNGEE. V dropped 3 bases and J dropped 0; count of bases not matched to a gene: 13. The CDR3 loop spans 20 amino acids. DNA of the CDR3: TGTGCCAGCAGCGGAGGACTAGCGGGGGTCTTCCTCCTTAGCACAGATACGCAGTATTTT. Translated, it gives CASSGGLAGVFLLSTDTQYF.

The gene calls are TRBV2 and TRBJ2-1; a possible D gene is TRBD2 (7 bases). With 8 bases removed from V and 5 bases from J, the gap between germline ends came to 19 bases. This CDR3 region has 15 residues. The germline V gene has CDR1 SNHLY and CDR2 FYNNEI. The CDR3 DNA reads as TGTGCCAGCTTCGAGGGGGGGGCACAAAACAATGAGCAGTTCTTC. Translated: CASFEGGAQNNEQFF. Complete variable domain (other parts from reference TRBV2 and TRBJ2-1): EPEVTQTPSHQVTQMGQEVILRCVPISNHLYFYWYRQILGQKVEFLVSFYNNEISEKSEIFDDQFSVERPDGSNFTLKIRSTKLEDSAMYFCASFEGGAQNNEQFFGPGTRLTVL.

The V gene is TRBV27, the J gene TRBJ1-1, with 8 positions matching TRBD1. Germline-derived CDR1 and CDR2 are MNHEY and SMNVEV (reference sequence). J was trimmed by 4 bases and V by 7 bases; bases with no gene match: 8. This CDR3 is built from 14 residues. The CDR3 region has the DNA TGTGCCAGCACCCCGGACAGGGCAGTCACTGAAGCTTTCTTT. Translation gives CASTPDRAVTEAFF.

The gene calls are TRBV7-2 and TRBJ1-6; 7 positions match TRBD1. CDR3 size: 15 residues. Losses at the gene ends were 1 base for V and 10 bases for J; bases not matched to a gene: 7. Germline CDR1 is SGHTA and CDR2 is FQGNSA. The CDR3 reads CASSLVPGGSSPLHF. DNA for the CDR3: TGTGCCAGCAGCTTAGTGCCAGGGGGTAGCTCACCCCTCCACTTT.

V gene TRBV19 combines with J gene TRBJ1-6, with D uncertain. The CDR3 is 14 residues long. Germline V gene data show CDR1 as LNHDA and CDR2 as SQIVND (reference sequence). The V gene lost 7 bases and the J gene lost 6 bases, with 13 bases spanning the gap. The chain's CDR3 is CASKSEGLNSPLHF. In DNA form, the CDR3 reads TGTGCCAGTAAATCCGAGGGTCTTAATTCACCCCTCCACTTT.

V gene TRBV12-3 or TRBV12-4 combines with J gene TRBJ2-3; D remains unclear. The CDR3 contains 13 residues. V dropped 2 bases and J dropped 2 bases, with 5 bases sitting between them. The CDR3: CASSLSLTDTQYF. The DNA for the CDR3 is TGTGCCAGCAGTTTATCTCTCACAGATACGCAGTATTTT.

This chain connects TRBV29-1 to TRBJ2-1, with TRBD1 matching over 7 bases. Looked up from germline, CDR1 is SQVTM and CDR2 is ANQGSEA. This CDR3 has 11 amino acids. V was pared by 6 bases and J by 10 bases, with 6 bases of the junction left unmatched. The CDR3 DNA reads TGCAGCGTCCGAGGGGGCGGGGAGCAGTTCTTC. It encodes CSVRGGGEQFF.

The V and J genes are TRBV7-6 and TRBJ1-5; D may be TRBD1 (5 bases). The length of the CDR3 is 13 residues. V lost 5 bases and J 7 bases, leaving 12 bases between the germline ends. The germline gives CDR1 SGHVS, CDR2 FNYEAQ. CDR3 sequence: CASSDRQGQPQHF. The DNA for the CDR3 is TGTGCCAGCAGCGACCGCCAGGGCCAGCCCCAGCATTTT.

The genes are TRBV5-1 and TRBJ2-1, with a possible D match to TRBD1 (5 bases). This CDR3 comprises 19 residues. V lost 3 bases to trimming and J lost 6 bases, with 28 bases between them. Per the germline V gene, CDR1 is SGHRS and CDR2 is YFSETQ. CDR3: CASSSPVGALTVGVNEQFF. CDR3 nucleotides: TGCGCCAGCAGCTCTCCGGTAGGGGCCCTGACAGTGGGTGTCAATGAGCAGTTCTTC. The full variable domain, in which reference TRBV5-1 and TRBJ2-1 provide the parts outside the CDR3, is KAGVTQTPRYLIKTRGQQVTLSCSPISGHRSVSWYQQTPGQGLQFLFEYFSETQRNKGNFPGRFSGRQFSNSRSEMNVSTLELGDSALYLCASSSPVGALTVGVNEQFFGPGTRLTVL.

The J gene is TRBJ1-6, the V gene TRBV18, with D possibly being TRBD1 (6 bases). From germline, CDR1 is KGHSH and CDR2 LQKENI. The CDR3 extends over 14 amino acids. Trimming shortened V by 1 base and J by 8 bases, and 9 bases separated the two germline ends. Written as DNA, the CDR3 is TGTGCCAGCTCACCACGACAGGTCGATTCACCCCTCCACTTT. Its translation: CASSPRQVDSPLHF.

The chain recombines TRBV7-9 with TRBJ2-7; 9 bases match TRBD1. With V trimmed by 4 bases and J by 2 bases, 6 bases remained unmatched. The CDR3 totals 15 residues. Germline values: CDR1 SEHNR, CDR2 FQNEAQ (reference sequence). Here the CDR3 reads CASSSPDRGAYEQYF. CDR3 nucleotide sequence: TGTGCCAGCAGCTCACCCGACAGGGGGGCCTACGAGCAGTACTTC.

CDR3: CASSPQDRAYEQYF. The CDR3 DNA follows: TGCGCCAGCAGCCCTCAGGACAGGGCCTACGAGCAGTACTTC. The J gene is TRBJ2-7, the V gene TRBV4-1; 8 bases are shared with TRBD1. J lost 2 bases, V lost 4 bases, and 4 bases had no gene match. Per germline, CDR1 MGHRA and CDR2 YSYEKL. This CDR3 is 14 amino acids long.

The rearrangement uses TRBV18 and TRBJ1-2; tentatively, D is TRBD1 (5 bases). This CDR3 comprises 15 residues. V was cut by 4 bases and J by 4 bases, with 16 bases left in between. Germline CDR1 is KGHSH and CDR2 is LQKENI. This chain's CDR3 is CASSLGTGEGYGYTF. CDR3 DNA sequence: TGTGCCAGCTCACTTGGGACCGGGGAGGGCTATGGCTACACCTTC.

Here the CDR3 reads CASSQDRSGFSYEQYF. The CDR3 DNA follows: TGTGCCAGCAGCCAAGATCGGTCAGGTTTCTCCTACGAGCAGTACTTC. The V gene is TRBV14, the J gene TRBJ2-7; D is uncertain. Trimming left V 0 bases short and J 0 bases short, with 12 bases between. Germline V gives CDR1 SGHDN, CDR2 FVKESK. This CDR3 has 16 residues.

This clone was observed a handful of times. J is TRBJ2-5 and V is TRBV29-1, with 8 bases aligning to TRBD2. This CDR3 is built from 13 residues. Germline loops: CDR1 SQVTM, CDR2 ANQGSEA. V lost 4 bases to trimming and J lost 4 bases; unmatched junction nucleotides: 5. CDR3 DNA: TGCAGCGTTGGACCTACTAGCGGAGAGACCCAGTACTTC. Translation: CSVGPTSGETQYF. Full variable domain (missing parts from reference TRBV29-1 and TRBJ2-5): SAVISQKPSRDICQRGTSLTIQCQVDSQVTMMFWYRQQPGQSLTLIATANQGSEATYESGFVIDKFPISRPNLTFSTLTVSNMSPEDSSIYLCSVGPTSGETQYFGPGTRLLVL.

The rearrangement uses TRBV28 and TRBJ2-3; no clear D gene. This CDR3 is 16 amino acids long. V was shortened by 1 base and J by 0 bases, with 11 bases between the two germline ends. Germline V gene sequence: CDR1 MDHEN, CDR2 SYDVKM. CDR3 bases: TGTGCCAGCAGTTTATCCTGGTCAACTAGCACAGATACGCAGTATTTT. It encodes CASSLSWSTSTDTQYF.

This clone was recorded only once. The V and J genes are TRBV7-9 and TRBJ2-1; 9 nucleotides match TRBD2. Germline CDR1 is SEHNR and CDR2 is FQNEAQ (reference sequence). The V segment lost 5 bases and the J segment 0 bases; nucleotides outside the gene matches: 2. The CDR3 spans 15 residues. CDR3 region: CASSVSGSSYNEQFF. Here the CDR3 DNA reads TGTGCCAGCAGCGTTAGCGGGAGCTCCTACAATGAGCAGTTCTTC.

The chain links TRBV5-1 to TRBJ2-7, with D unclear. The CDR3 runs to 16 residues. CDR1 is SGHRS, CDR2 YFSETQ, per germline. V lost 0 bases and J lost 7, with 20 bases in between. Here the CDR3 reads CASSLGFMTPAREQYF. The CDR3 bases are TGCGCCAGCAGCTTGGGCTTTATGACCCCGGCGAGGGAGCAGTACTTC. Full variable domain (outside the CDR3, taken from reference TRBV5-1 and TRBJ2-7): KAGVTQTPRYLIKTRGQQVTLSCSPISGHRSVSWYQQTPGQGLQFLFEYFSETQRNKGNFPGRFSGRQFSNSRSEMNVSTLELGDSALYLCASSLGFMTPAREQYFGPGTRLTVT.

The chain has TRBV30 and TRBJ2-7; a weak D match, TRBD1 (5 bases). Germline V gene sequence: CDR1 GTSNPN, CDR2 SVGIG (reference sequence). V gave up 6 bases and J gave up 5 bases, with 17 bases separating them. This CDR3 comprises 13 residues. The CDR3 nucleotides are TGTGCCTGTCAGGGAAAGGGGATCAACGAGCAGTACTTC. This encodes CACQGKGINEQYF.

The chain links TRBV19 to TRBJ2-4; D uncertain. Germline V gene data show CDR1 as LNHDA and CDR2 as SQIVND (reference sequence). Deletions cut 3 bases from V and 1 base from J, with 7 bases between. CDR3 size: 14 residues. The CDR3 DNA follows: TGTGCCAGTAGTATTGCCAGGGCCAAAAACATTCAGTACTTC. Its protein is CASSIARAKNIQYF.

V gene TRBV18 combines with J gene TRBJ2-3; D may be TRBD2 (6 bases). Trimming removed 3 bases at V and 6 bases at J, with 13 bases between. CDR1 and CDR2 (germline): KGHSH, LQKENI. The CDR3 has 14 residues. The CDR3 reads CASSPGTPPDTQYF. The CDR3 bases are TGTGCCAGCTCACCCGGGACTCCCCCGGATACGCAGTATTTT.

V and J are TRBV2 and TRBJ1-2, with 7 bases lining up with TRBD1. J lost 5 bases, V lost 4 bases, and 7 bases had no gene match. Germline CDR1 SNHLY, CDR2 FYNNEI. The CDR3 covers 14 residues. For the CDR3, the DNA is TGTGCCAGCAGTGGGAAGGGGGCGCAGTATGGCTACACCTTC. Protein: CASSGKGAQYGYTF.

The CDR3 reads CATSEQGKQYF. The CDR3 DNA reads as TGTGCCACCAGTGAACAGGGTAAGCAGTACTTC. The V call is TRBV24-1, the J call TRBJ2-7, with TRBD1 as a possible D gene (6 bases). Germline lookup yields CDR1 KGHDR and CDR2 SFDVKD. V lost 4 bases to trimming and J lost 8 bases, with 8 bases between them. The CDR3 is made up of 11 amino acids.